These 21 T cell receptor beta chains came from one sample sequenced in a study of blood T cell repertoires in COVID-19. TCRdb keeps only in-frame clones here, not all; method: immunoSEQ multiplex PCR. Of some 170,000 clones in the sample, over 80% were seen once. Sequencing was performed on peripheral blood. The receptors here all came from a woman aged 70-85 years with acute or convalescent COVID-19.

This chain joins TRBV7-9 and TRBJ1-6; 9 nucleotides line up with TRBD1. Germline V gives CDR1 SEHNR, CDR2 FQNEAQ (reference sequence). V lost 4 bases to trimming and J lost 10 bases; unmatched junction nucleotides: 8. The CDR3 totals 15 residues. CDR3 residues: CASSSPMTGGSPLHF. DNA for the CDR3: TGTGCCAGCAGCTCTCCGATGACAGGGGGATCACCCCTCCACTTT.

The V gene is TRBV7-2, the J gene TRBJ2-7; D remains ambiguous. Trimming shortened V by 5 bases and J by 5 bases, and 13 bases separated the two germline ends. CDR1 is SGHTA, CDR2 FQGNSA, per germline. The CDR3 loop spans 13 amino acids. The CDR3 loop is CASSHTEAHEQYF. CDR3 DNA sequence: TGTGCCAGCAGCCATACCGAAGCCCACGAGCAGTACTTC.

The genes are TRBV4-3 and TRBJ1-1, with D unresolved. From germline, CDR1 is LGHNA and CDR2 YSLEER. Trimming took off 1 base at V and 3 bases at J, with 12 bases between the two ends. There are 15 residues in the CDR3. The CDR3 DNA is TGCGCCAGCAGCCAAGGGCCGGGTATGGACACTGAAGCTTTCTTT. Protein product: CASSQGPGMDTEAFF.

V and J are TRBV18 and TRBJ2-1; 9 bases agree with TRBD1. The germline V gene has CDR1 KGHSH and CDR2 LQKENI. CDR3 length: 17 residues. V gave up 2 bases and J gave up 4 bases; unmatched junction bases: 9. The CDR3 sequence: CASSPSGTGIGYNEQFF. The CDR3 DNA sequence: TGTGCCAGCTCACCAAGCGGGACAGGGATCGGGTACAATGAGCAGTTCTTC.

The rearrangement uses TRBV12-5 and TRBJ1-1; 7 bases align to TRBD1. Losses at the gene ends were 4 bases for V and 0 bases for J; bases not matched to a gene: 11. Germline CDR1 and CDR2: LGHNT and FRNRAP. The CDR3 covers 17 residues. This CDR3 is CASGSDPGQRMNTEAFF. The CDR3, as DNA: TGTGCTAGTGGTTCGGACCCGGGACAGAGAATGAACACTGAAGCTTTCTTT.

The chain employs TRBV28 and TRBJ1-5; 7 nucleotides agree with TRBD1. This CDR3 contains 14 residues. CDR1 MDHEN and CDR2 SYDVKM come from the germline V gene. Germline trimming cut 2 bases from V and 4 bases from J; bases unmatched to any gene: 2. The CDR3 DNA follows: TGTGCCAGCAGTTTAGTCAGGGGGAATCAGCCCCAGCATTTT. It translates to CASSLVRGNQPQHF.

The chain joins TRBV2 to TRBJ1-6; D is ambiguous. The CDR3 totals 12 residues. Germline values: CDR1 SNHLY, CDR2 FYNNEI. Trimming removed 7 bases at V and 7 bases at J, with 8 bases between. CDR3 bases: TGTGCCAGCAAGATGAGAAATTCACCCCTCCACTTT. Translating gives CASKMRNSPLHF.

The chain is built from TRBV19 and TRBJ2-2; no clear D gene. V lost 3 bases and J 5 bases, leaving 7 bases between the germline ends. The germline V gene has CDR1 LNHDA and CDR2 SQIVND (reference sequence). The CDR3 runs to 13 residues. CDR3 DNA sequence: TGTGCCAGTAGTATGATGAGAACCGGGGAGCTGTTTTTT. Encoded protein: CASSMMRTGELFF.

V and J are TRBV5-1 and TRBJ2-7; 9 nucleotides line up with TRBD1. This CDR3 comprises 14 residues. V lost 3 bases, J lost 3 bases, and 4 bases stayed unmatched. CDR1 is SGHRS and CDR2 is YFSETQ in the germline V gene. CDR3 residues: CASSSGTGNYEQYF. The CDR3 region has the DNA TGCGCCAGCAGCTCCGGGACAGGGAACTACGAGCAGTACTTC. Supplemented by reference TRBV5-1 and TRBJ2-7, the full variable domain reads KAGVTQTPRYLIKTRGQQVTLSCSPISGHRSVSWYQQTPGQGLQFLFEYFSETQRNKGNFPGRFSGRQFSNSRSEMNVSTLELGDSALYLCASSSGTGNYEQYFGPGTRLTVT.

The CDR3 nucleotides read TGTGCCAGCAGCTTGTTAGAAGTCCTAGGAAATACGCAGTATTTT. Protein sequence: CASSLLEVLGNTQYF. The chain recombines TRBV5-4 with TRBJ2-3; no firm D call. Germline V gene sequence: CDR1 SGHNT, CDR2 YYREEE (reference sequence). V was cut by 1 base and J by 7 bases, with 16 bases left in between. The CDR3 sequence is 15 residues long.

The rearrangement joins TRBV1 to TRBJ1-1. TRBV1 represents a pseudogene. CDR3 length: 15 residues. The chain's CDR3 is CTSSQDRCQNTEAFF. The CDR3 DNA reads TGCACCAGCAGCCAAGATCGGTGTCAGAACACTGAAGCTTTCTTT.

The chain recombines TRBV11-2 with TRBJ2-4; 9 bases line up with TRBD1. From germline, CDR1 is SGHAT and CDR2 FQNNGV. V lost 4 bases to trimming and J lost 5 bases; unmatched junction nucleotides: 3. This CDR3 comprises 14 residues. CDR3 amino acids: CASSYGDRENIQYF. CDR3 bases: TGTGCCAGCAGCTATGGGGACAGGGAAAACATTCAGTACTTC. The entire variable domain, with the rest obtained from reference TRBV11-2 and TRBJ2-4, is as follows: EAGVAQSPRYKIIEKRQSVAFWCNPISGHATLYWYQQILGQGPKLLIQFQNNGVVDDSQLPKDRFSAERLKGVDSTLKIQPAKLEDSAVYLCASSYGDRENIQYFGAGTRLSVL.

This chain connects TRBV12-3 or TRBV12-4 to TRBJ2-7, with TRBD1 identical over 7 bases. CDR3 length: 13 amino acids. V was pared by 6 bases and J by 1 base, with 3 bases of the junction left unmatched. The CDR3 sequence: CASSKGQSYEQYF. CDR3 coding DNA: TGTGCCAGCAGCAAGGGACAGTCCTACGAGCAGTACTTC.

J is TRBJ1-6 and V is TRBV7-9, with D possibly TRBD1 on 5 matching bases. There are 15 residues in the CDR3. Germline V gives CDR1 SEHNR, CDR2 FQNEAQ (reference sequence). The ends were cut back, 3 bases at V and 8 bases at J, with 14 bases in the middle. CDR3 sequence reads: CASSLYGAQDSPLHF. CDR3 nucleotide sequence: TGTGCCAGCAGCTTGTATGGGGCCCAGGATTCACCCCTCCACTTT. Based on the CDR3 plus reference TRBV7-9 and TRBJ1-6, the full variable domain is DTGVSQNPRHKITKRGQNVTFRCDPISEHNRLYWYRQTLGQGPEFLTYFQNEAQLEKSRLLSDRFSAERPKGSFSTLEIQRTEQGDSAMYLCASSLYGAQDSPLHFGNGTRLTVT.

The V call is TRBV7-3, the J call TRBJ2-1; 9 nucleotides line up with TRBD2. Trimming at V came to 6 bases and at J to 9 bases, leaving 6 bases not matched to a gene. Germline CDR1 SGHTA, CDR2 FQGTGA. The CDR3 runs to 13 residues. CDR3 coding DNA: TGTGCCAGCAGTTCCGGGACTAGCACTGAGCAGTTCTTC. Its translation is CASSSGTSTEQFF.

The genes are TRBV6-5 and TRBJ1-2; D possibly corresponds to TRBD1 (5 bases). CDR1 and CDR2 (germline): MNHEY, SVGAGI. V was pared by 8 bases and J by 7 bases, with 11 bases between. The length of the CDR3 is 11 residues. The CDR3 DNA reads TGTGCCAGCTCAGGGATAGGTGGCTACACCTTC. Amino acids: CASSGIGGYTF.

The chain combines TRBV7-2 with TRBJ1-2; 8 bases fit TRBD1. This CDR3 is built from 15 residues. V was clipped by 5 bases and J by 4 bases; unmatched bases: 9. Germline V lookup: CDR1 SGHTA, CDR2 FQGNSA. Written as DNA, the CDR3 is TGTGCCAGCAGCGGCGCGTCAGGGGGCTCCTATGGCTACACCTTC. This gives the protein CASSGASGGSYGYTF.

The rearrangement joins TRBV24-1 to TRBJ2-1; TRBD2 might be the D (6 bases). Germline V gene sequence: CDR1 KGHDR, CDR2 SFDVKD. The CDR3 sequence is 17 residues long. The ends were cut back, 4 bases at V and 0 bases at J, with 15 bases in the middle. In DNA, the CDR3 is TGTGCCACCAGTGAACGCTTAGTCGGGGGCTCCTACAATGAGCAGTTCTTC. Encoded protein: CATSERLVGGSYNEQFF.

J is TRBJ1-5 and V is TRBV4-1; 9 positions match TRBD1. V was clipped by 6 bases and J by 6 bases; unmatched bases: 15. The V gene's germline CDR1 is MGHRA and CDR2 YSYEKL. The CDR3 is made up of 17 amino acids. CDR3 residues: CASRPTPGQGRSQPQHF. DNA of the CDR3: TGCGCCAGCAGACCGACCCCGGGACAGGGCAGAAGTCAGCCCCAGCATTTT.

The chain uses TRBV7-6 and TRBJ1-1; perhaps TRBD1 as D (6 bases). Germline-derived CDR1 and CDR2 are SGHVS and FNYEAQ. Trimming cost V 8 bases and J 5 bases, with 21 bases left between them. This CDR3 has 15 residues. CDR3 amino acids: CASSLSGTGPTEAFF. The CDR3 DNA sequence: TGTGCCAGCTCCCTAAGTGGTACAGGGCCTACTGAAGCTTTCTTT.

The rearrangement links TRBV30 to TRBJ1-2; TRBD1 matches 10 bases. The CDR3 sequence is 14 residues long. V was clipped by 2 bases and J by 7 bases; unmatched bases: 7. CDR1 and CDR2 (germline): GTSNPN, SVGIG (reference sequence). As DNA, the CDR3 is TGTGCCTGGAGTATCCTGACAGGGGGCAGTGGCTACACCTTC. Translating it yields CAWSILTGGSGYTF.